These T cell receptor beta chains were read from a single sample in a study of shared clonotypes between healthy human individuals. Method: immunoSEQ multiplex PCR; TCRdb's copy keeps in-frame clones and lacks some. In the table there are 1.5 million to 2.5 million clones, roughly 94% of which are singletons. Input material: naive CD8+ T cells sorted from blood. The source of these receptors is a man between 18 and 35 years old in good health. The CDR3 runs from the conserved cysteine through the conserved F or W.

v_gene | CDR3aa
TRBV4-2 | CASSSLTSGGPSDTQYF
TRBV4-1 | CASSQVEPYEQYF
TRBV4-3 | CASSRDLLDLSYEQYF
TRBV5-1 | CASSLEGGSYEQYF
TRBV4-2 | CASSLQDGGAGTGELFF
TRBV4-3 | CASSLSLGATEAFF
TRBV4-3 | CASSQSRSYYEQYF
TRBV5-1 | CASSKAETGENTEAFF
TRBV30 | CAWRTGVYNEQFF
TRBV27 | CASRGTDSYYRYTF
TRBV9 | CASSVEGTTYEQYF
TRBV4-3 | CASSQDGLAGRNEQFF
TRBV6-5 | CASRTGGSFNEQFF
TRBV6-6 | CASSPPDVGLTSEQYF
TRBV5-1 | CASSLLAGANTEAFF
TRBV27 | CASSTYDRTYEQYF
TRBV5-1 | CASSAGSNYGYTF
TRBV28 | CASSLPRQGRSEPQHF
TRBV6-5 | CASSYRERAGELFF
TRBV7-9 | CASSQDRTQETQYF
TRBV28 | CASSLWAEGSTEAFF
TRBV6-5 | CASSTDGNSGNTIYF
TRBV4-1 | CASSSLNGASTDTQYF
TRBV7-8 | CASSPGTGSAEQFF
TRBV9 | CASSVGDETYEQYF
TRBV28 | CASSGVQSAGELFF
TRBV29-1 | CSVVGQGRETQYF
TRBV6-5 | CASWTDANTGELFF
TRBV7-9 | CASSLPRGQENTEAFF
TRBV4-1 | CASSQAPGLADNEQFF
TRBV6-5 | CASSPAQQYF
TRBV7-9 | CASSLLAYEQFF
TRBV6-1 | CASSEAGLGQPQHF
TRBV27 | CASSLVQGTSYEQYF
TRBV4-3 | CASSQDRGGSNQPQHF
TRBV6-5 | CASSGQGNTEAFF
TRBV5-6 | CASSGSIFYEQYF
TRBV7-9 | CASASGTYEQYF
TRBV7-9 | CASSVTGVNEKLFF
TRBV30 | CAWDGGFGYTF
TRBV27 | CASSPQTGTNTEAFF
TRBV10-1 | CASSEATGQGVYEQYF
TRBV13 | CASSLVRGGRLTGELFF
TRBV2 | CASSGQDYNSPLHF
TRBV28 | CASSSGGTRLTEQYF
TRBV11-2 | CASSFTGDTGELFF
TRBV11-2 | CASSQTPGTSSTDTQYF
TRBV10-2 | CAGGRQDSNQPQHF
TRBV2 | CASRSDRETQYF
TRBV6-6 | CASSYSGPEGSQYF